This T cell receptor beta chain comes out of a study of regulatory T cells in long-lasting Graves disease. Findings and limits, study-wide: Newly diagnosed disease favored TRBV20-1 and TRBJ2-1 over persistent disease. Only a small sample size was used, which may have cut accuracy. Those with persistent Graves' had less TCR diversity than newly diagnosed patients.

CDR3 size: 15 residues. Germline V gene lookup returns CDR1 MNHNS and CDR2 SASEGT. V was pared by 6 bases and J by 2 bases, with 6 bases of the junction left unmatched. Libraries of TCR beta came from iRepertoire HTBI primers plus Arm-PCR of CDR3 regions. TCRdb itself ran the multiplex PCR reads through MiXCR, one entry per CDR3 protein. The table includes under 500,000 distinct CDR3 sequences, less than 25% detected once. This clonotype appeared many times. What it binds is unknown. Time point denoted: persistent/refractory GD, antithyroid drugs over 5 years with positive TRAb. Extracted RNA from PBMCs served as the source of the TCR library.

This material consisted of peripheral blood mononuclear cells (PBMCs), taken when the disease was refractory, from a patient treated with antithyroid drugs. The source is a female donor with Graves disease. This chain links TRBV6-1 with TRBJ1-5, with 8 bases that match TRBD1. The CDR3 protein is CASSQAGGGNQPQHF. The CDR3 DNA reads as TGTGCCAGCAGCCAAGCAGGGGGCGGCAATCAGCCCCAGCATTTT.